The 5 T cell receptor beta chains presented below share a single source sample, sequenced in a study of T-cell reconstitution after alpha-beta-depleted transplantation in children. Library preparation (for TCRbeta) was performed with unique molecular identifiers. A single record per CDR3 protein comes from TCRdb applying MiXCR to the PCR reads. The sample carries 200,000 to 300,000 distinct CDR3 sequences, approximately 8% recorded once. Sequencing used PBMCs, mostly from graft donor cells, obtained 180 days after TCRalphabeta/CD19-depleted stem cell transplant. These receptors originate from a male patient younger than 18 who had a stem cell transplant for acute lymphoblastic leukemia, so the T cells may come from the graft donor.

This clonotype was counted many times. The V gene is TRBV12-3 or TRBV12-4, the J gene TRBJ2-5; TRBD2 is a possible D gene (6 bases). The CDR3 has 15 amino acids. V shed 5 bases and J shed 5 bases, with 18 bases lying between them. CDR3: CASSGPGGRRETQYF. The CDR3 nucleotides read TGTGCCAGCAGTGGCCCCGGGGGTAGGAGGGAGACCCAGTACTTC.

Comments on this clonotype: This may come from a read error, since a much larger clone is one base off. This chain connects TRBV12-3 or TRBV12-4 to TRBJ1-2; the D gene is possibly TRBD1 (6 bases). The CDR3 has 14 residues. V was clipped by 6 bases and J by 4 bases, with 15 bases between them. CDR3 region: CASRQGQTSYGYTF. CDR3 sequence (DNA): TGTGCCAGCAGGCAAGGACAGACCTCCTATGGCTACACCTTC.

This clonotype occurred many times. V gene TRBV10-3 combines with J gene TRBJ1-1, with D possibly matching TRBD1 (6 bases). The V and J ends lost 3 bases and 4 bases respectively, with 9 bases between them. Per germline, CDR1 ENHRY and CDR2 SYGVKD. This CDR3 is built from 13 residues. CDR3 amino acids: CAISEVGGTEAFF. The CDR3 DNA follows: TGTGCCATCAGTGAAGTAGGGGGCACTGAAGCTTTCTTT.

This clonotype was counted at least ten times. The chain links TRBV28 to TRBJ2-3; D is undetermined. V was clipped by 2 bases and J by 4 bases, with 4 bases between them. The CDR3 runs to 12 residues. Per the germline V gene, CDR1 is MDHEN and CDR2 is SYDVKM. For the CDR3, the DNA is TGTGCCAGCAGTTTAATTGCAGATACGCAGTATTTT. Amino acid sequence: CASSLIADTQYF.

This clonotype was picked up a small number of times. This sequence joins TRBV3-1 and TRBJ2-3, with 10 bases matching TRBD1. The CDR3 loop spans 14 amino acids. Trimming at V came to 6 bases and at J to 0 bases, leaving 0 bases not matched to a gene. Germline V gene lookup returns CDR1 LGHDT and CDR2 YNNKEL (reference sequence). CDR3 sequence: CASRGQGSTDTQYF. CDR3 in DNA: TGTGCCAGCAGGGGACAGGGGAGCACAGATACGCAGTATTTT.